This entry describes one T cell receptor beta chain. What it binds is not known. Amplification used 60 Vbeta primers and 13 Jbeta primers. Only in-frame clones appear in the TCRdb table, and some are missing; sequencing was by immunoSEQ multiplex PCR. This sample has over 70,000 clones; around 80% occur once, and the top ten carry around 2%. The sample is drawn from a study of cytomegalovirus exposure and HLA in healthy donors. Study results and caveats: DRB1 had the most TCR associations and HLA-C the fewest, a later analysis found, with rates varying by HLA locus. Some TCR beta chains (roughly 150 of them) were listed as cytomegalovirus-associated.

This sequence originates from a young man in good health and CMV-seronegative. The specimen sequenced was PBMCs.

The CDR3 loop reads CASSGTGAYVSGNTIYF. The CDR3 bases are TGTGCCAGCAGCGGGACAGGGGCTTATGTCTCTGGAAACACCATATATTTT. J is TRBJ1-3 and V is TRBV9, with 9 nucleotides matching TRBD1. J gave up 0 bases and V 3 bases, and 7 bases lay outside the gene matches. This CDR3 has 17 residues. Germline loops: CDR1 SGDLS, CDR2 YYNGEE.